The 20 T cell receptor beta chains presented below share a single source sample, sequenced in a study of T cells in Graves' hyperthyroidism and ophthalmopathy. Regions amplified from RNA transcripts were the TCR beta CDR3 regions. TCR CDR3 underwent first-round RT-PCR with the HTBI primer set. TCRdb used MiXCR to reprocess the multiplex PCR reads, holding one entry per CDR3 protein. This sample yields fewer than 600,000 distinct CDR3 sequences, of which around 13% are seen a single time; approximately 15% belongs to the top ten. Material: blood. These receptors were collected from a woman in her 40s with Graves' hyperthyroidism.

This clonotype was seen a handful of times. The genes are TRBV5-1 and TRBJ1-5, with D possibly being TRBD1 (6 bases). V shed 4 bases and J shed 3 bases, with 11 bases lying between them. CDR3 length equals 14 residues. The V gene's germline CDR1 is SGHRS and CDR2 YFSETQ. The CDR3 DNA follows: TGCGCCAGCAGCGTCCGGGACACCAATCAGCCCCAGCATTTT. This translates into CASSVRDTNQPQHF.

This clonotype was detected many times. This chain connects TRBV4-1 to TRBJ2-7; D may be TRBD1 (5 bases). The CDR3 extends over 15 amino acids. The germline CDR1 and CDR2 sequences are MGHRA and YSYEKL. Trimming removed 1 base at V and 2 bases at J, with 12 bases between. The DNA of the CDR3 is TGCGCCAGCAGCCAAGGGCAGGGTAGGCCCTACGAGCAGTACTTC. This sequence encodes CASSQGQGRPYEQYF.

This clonotype was seen at least ten times. The rearrangement links TRBV12-3 or TRBV12-4 to TRBJ1-5; the D is unclear. This CDR3 has 14 residues. V dropped 7 bases and J dropped 8 bases, with 18 bases sitting between them. Here the CDR3 reads CASTQYSLGEPQHF. CDR3 sequence (DNA): TGTGCCAGCACCCAGTATTCCCTAGGTGAGCCCCAGCATTTT.

There are many counts of this clonotype. V gene TRBV5-6 combines with J gene TRBJ1-1; D possibly corresponds to TRBD1 (5 bases). The CDR3 loop spans 15 amino acids. V gave up 4 bases and J gave up 1 base, with 14 bases separating them. In germline, CDR1 is SGHDT, CDR2 YYEEEE. The CDR3 loop reads CASSVVGDGNTEAFF. The CDR3, as DNA: TGTGCCAGCAGCGTAGTCGGGGACGGGAACACTGAAGCTTTCTTT. The whole variable domain, filled in from reference TRBV5-6 and TRBJ1-1, reads DAGVTQSPTHLIKTRGQQVTLRCSPKSGHDTVSWYQQALGQGPQFIFQYYEEEERQRGNFPDRFSGHQFPNYSSELNVNALLLGDSALYLCASSVVGDGNTEAFFGQGTRLTVV.

This clonotype was found many times. This rearrangement joins TRBV2 to TRBJ2-6; the D is unclear. The V end lost 2 bases, the J end lost 1 base, and 6 bases lay between the germline ends. Per the germline V gene, CDR1 is SNHLY and CDR2 is FYNNEI. There are 15 residues in the CDR3. CDR3 region: CASSEMESGANVLTF. The CDR3 bases are TGTGCCAGCAGTGAAATGGAATCTGGGGCCAACGTCCTGACTTTC. The whole variable domain, remainder taken from reference TRBV2 and TRBJ2-6, is EPEVTQTPSHQVTQMGQEVILRCVPISNHLYFYWYRQILGQKVEFLVSFYNNEISEKSEIFDDQFSVERPDGSNFTLKIRSTKLEDSAMYFCASSEMESGANVLTFGAGSRLTVL.

The chain couples TRBV27 to TRBJ2-3; D unclear. CDR1 MNHEY and CDR2 SMNVEV come from the germline V gene (reference sequence). V lost 3 bases and J 1 base, leaving 14 bases between the germline ends. There are 16 residues in the CDR3. This CDR3 reads CASSFGVIPCTDTQYF. CDR3 DNA sequence: TGTGCCAGCAGTTTTGGCGTCATTCCCTGCACAGATACGCAGTATTTT.

This clonotype was seen only a few times. The J gene is TRBJ2-6, the V gene TRBV5-1; D may be TRBD1 (6 bases). The V gene's germline CDR1 is SGHRS and CDR2 YFSETQ. V was shortened by 2 bases and J by 1 base, with 16 bases between the two germline ends. The CDR3 spans 18 residues. The CDR3 DNA is TGCGCCAGCAGCTTCCAACAGGGATTCACGTCTGGGGCCAACGTCCTGACTTTC. This translates into CASSFQQGFTSGANVLTF.

This rearrangement joins TRBV27 to TRBJ2-3; TRBD1 might be the D (6 bases). The CDR3 is 14 residues long. V lost 5 bases and J 4 bases, leaving 13 bases between the germline ends. CDR1 and CDR2 (germline): MNHEY, SMNVEV (reference sequence). The CDR3 is CASSTGLGADTQYF. CDR3 bases: TGTGCCAGCAGTACAGGGTTGGGTGCAGATACGCAGTATTTT.

This clonotype has only a few counts. CDR3 sequence: CASSQEKAASYNEQFF. The DNA for the CDR3 is TGCGCCAGCAGCCAAGAAAAAGCGGCATCCTACAATGAGCAGTTCTTC. The rearrangement uses TRBV4-1 and TRBJ2-1; D is perhaps TRBD2 (5 bases). This CDR3 is 16 amino acids long. Germline values: CDR1 MGHRA, CDR2 YSYEKL. V was pared by 0 bases and J by 1 base, with 10 bases between.

This clonotype has more than one count but fewer than ten. The chain links TRBV2 to TRBJ2-7; D is unresolved. In germline, CDR1 is SNHLY, CDR2 FYNNEI. The CDR3 sequence is 14 residues long. Trimming pared 1 base from V and 0 bases from J, leaving 7 bases between. DNA of the CDR3: TGTGCCAGCAGTGAAGGACTGGTCTCCTACGAGCAGTACTTC. Its protein is CASSEGLVSYEQYF.

The genes are TRBV2 and TRBJ1-2; D uncertain. Deletions cut 6 bases from V and 4 bases from J, with 15 bases between. Germline V gene data show CDR1 as SNHLY and CDR2 as FYNNEI. This CDR3 has 14 residues. The CDR3 DNA is TGTGCCAGCAGGGCCTCAATTCAGTCCTATGGCTACACCTTC. Residues: CASRASIQSYGYTF.

The genes are TRBV5-6 and TRBJ1-2; 8 positions match TRBD1. The CDR3 runs 14 residues. Trimming at V came to 5 bases and at J to 3 bases, leaving 6 bases not matched to a gene. Germline CDR1 reads SGHDT; CDR2 reads YYEEEE. The CDR3 spells CASRRQGRDYGYTF. The CDR3 DNA follows: TGTGCCAGCAGGCGACAGGGGCGGGACTATGGCTACACCTTC.

This clonotype was seen ten or more times. The chain recombines TRBV29-1 with TRBJ1-1; tentative D call: TRBD1 (6 bases). Trimming took off 3 bases at V and 2 bases at J, with 10 bases between the two ends. The CDR3 runs to 13 residues. Germline CDR1 reads SQVTM; CDR2 reads ANQGSEA. CDR3 in DNA: TGCAGCGTTGACCCACAGGGAAACACTGAAGCTTTCTTT. Translated, it gives CSVDPQGNTEAFF.

This clonotype was picked up a small number of times. This sequence joins TRBV30 and TRBJ2-7; TRBD1 agrees at 7 bases. Germline assignment: CDR1 GTSNPN and CDR2 SVGIG (reference sequence). V lost 3 bases and J lost 2; bases outside the gene matches: 4. The CDR3 is made up of 13 amino acids. In nucleotides, the CDR3 is TGTGCCTGGAGGGGGACAGCGACCTACGAGCAGTACTTC. The encoded protein is CAWRGTATYEQYF.

This chain uses TRBV10-3 with TRBJ2-7, with 7 bases fitting TRBD2. V was pared by 6 bases and J by 7 bases, with 6 bases of the junction left unmatched. CDR3 length: 12 amino acids. Germline V gives CDR1 ENHRY, CDR2 SYGVKD. The CDR3 loop reads CAISEAGHEQYF. In DNA, the CDR3 is TGTGCCATCAGCGAAGCGGGGCATGAGCAGTACTTC.

V usage is TRBV7-9 and J usage is TRBJ1-2, with 7 bases aligning to TRBD1. Germline CDR1 SEHNR, CDR2 FQNEAQ (reference sequence). The V gene end was trimmed by 5 bases and the J gene end by 7 bases; junction bases not matched to a gene: 10. The CDR3 covers 14 residues. The CDR3 is CASSPSGGGSGYTF. The CDR3 DNA sequence: TGTGCCAGCAGCCCCTCGGGAGGGGGCAGTGGCTACACCTTC.

In regard to this clonotype: Since a much larger clone is just one base distant, this may be a read error. This chain uses TRBV20-1 with TRBJ2-4; 13 positions match TRBD2. V shed 5 bases and J 0 bases; nucleotides not matched to a gene: 4. Germline V gene lookup returns CDR1 DFQATT and CDR2 SNEGSKA (reference sequence). CDR3 size: 16 residues. The CDR3 sequence: CSAGGTSGIAKNIQYF. The CDR3 region has the DNA TGCAGTGCTGGAGGGACTAGCGGGATAGCCAAAAACATTCAGTACTTC.

This clonotype was recorded at least ten times. The rearrangement joins TRBV10-3 to TRBJ2-5; the D is unclear. This CDR3 is built from 15 residues. Germline CDR1 ENHRY, CDR2 SYGVKD. Trimming took off 0 bases at V and 0 bases at J, with 8 bases between the two ends. The chain's CDR3 is CAISESPADQETQYF. CDR3 sequence (DNA): TGTGCCATCAGTGAGTCACCGGCGGACCAAGAGACCCAGTACTTC.

This clonotype was found many times. The chain carries TRBV27 and TRBJ2-1, with 13 bases aligning to TRBD2. Germline V gives CDR1 MNHEY, CDR2 SMNVEV (reference sequence). J was trimmed by 8 bases and V by 6 bases; bases with no gene match: 7. This CDR3 is built from 15 residues. DNA for the CDR3: TGTGCCAGCAGGTGGACTAGCGGGAGTATCCATGAGCAGTTCTTC. It encodes CASRWTSGSIHEQFF.

This clonotype was counted at least ten times. The rearrangement links TRBV2 to TRBJ1-1; perhaps TRBD1 as D (6 bases). Germline CDR1 and CDR2: SNHLY and FYNNEI. The CDR3 spans 15 residues. The V and J ends lost 2 bases and 1 base respectively, with 11 bases between them. The CDR3 bases are TGTGCCAGCAGTGAACAGGGGTCCCCGAACACTGAAGCTTTCTTT. As protein: CASSEQGSPNTEAFF.